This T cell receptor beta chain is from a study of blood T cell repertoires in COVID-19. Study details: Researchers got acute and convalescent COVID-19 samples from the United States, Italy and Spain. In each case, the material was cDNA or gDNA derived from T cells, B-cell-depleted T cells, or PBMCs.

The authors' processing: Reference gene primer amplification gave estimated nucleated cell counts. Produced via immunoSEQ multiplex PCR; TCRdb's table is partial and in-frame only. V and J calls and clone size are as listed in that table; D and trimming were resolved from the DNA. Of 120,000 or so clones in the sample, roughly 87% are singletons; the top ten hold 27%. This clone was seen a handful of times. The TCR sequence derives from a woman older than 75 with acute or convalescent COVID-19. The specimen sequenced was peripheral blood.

Here the CDR3 DNA reads TGCGCCAGCAGTTCCTCCGCAACACCGTTTATCTACGAGCAGTACTTC. Translated: CASSSSATPFIYEQYF. The chain is built from TRBV5-1 and TRBJ2-7; D gene unclear. V was trimmed by 5 bases and J by 3 bases, leaving 21 bases between them. The length of the CDR3 is 16 residues. Per germline, CDR1 SGHRS and CDR2 YFSETQ.